This entry concerns a single TCR beta chain. At one of its ends the junction is not consistent with the germline gene, which may arise from a read error. Authors' analysis steps: Amplification of reference gene primers was used by the study to estimate nucleated cell counts. The table came from immunoSEQ multiplex PCR; TCRdb's copy has only in-frame clones and leaves some out. For V, J and clone size, that table is used; D and trimming come from the DNA. This table has about 330,000 clones, roughly 88% appearing once. This entry belongs to a study of blood T cell repertoires in COVID-19. The wider study: PBMCs, B-cell-depleted T cells, or T cells were the source of the cDNA or gDNA that made up the material.

The CDR3 runs 13 residues. CDR1 and CDR2 from the germline V gene are SNHLY and FYNNEI. The sample consisted of peripheral blood. This sequence was found in a woman aged 45-65 years with active or convalescent COVID-19. This chain joins TRBV2 and TRBJ2-1; 8 positions match TRBD2. CDR3 bases: TGTGCCAGCAGTGAATGGCTGCGGGAGGCAATCCTCTTC. Translation gives CASSEWLREAILF.